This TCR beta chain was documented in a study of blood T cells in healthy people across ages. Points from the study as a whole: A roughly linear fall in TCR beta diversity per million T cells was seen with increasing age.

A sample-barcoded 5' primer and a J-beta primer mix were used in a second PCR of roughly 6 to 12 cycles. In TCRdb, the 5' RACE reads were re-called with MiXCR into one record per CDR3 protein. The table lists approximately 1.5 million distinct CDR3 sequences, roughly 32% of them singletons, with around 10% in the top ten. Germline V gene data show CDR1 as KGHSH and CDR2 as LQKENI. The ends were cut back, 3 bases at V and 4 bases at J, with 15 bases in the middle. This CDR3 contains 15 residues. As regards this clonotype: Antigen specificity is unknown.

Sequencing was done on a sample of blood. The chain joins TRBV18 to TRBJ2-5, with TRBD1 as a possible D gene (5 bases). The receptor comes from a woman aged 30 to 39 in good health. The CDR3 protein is CASSPGQFGGETQYF. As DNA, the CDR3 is TGTGCCAGCTCACCGGGGCAATTCGGTGGAGAGACCCAGTACTTC.